Below, 19 T cell receptor beta chains from the same sample are listed, as sequenced in a study of shared clonotypes between healthy human individuals. Using immunoSEQ multiplex PCR, the repertoire was profiled, and TCRdb retains in-frame clones only, with some absent. The sample has about 1.1 million clones, about 84% seen once. The sequenced sample was memory CD4+ T cells from PBMCs. Described subset: CD45RA-negative fraction. These receptors were obtained from a young man in good health. Some clones in this sample may be carry-over from other donors' samples.

The J gene is TRBJ1-5, the V gene TRBV28, with TRBD1 matching over 7 bases. CDR1 and CDR2 (germline): MDHEN, SYDVKM. V was pared by 1 base and J by 0 bases, with 6 bases of the junction left unmatched. The CDR3 runs 17 residues. In DNA form, the CDR3 reads TGTGCCAGCAGTTTATATAGAGGGGGCCATAGCAATCAGCCCCAGCATTTT. This codes for CASSLYRGGHSNQPQHF.

This chain uses TRBV4-2 with TRBJ1-2; 10 nucleotides line up with TRBD1. The germline V gene encodes CDR1 LGHNA and CDR2 YNFKEQ. The V segment lost 0 bases and the J segment 4 bases; nucleotides outside the gene matches: 5. CDR3 length equals 16 residues. The CDR3 DNA follows: TGTGCCAGCAGCCAAGATCGAGACAGGGGGCTCTATGGCTACACCTTC. It yields the protein CASSQDRDRGLYGYTF.

This chain connects TRBV16 to TRBJ2-5, with a weak D call TRBD1 (5 bases). The CDR3 is 15 amino acids. Germline V lookup: CDR1 KGHSY, CDR2 FQNENV. Trimming left V 4 bases short and J 4 bases short, with 16 bases between. This CDR3 is CASSPGLFQGETQYF. The CDR3 DNA reads as TGTGCCAGCAGCCCCGGCCTCTTTCAGGGAGAGACCCAGTACTTC.

The V and J genes are TRBV6-6 and TRBJ2-7; weak D call: TRBD1 (6 bases). The CDR3 length is 13 residues. CDR1 is MNHNY, CDR2 SVGAGI, per germline (reference sequence). Trimming pared 8 bases from V and 0 bases from J, leaving 11 bases between. The DNA for the CDR3 is TGTGCCAGCGTGACAGGAACCTCCTACGAGCAGTACTTC. Translation: CASVTGTSYEQYF.

This clone has just a few counts. V is TRBV29-1 and J is TRBJ1-1; possibly TRBD1 for D (5 bases). CDR1 and CDR2 from the germline V gene are SQVTM and ANQGSEA. The ends were cut back, 6 bases at V and 7 bases at J, with 12 bases in the middle. The CDR3 covers 11 residues. For the CDR3, the DNA is TGCAGCGTGGGGCTTGTAGATGAAGCTTTCTTT. Its protein is CSVGLVDEAFF.

The chain recombines TRBV4-2 with TRBJ2-1; D might be TRBD2 (6 bases). Germline CDR1 reads LGHNA; CDR2 reads YNFKEQ. V was shortened by 1 base and J by 2 bases, with 9 bases between the two germline ends. The CDR3 has 15 amino acids. The CDR3 loop reads CASSQARLAYNEQFF. In DNA form, the CDR3 reads TGTGCCAGCAGCCAAGCCCGACTAGCCTACAATGAGCAGTTCTTC.

J is TRBJ1-4 and V is TRBV4-3; a possible D gene is TRBD1 (6 bases). The CDR3 covers 16 residues. The germline V and J ends were trimmed by 4 bases and 0 bases, with 12 bases remaining between them. Germline lookup yields CDR1 LGHNA and CDR2 YSLEER. The CDR3 reads CASSPRGTPTNEKLFF. The CDR3 region has the DNA TGCGCCAGCAGCCCTAGAGGGACACCAACTAATGAAAAACTGTTTTTT.

The chain uses TRBV7-3 and TRBJ1-1; weak D call: TRBD1 (6 bases). The CDR3 covers 14 residues. Trimming took off 2 bases at V and 4 bases at J, with 11 bases between the two ends. Germline lookup yields CDR1 SGHTA and CDR2 FQGTGA. The CDR3 loop is CASSLEGVSTEAFF. CDR3 nucleotides: TGTGCCAGCAGCTTAGAGGGGGTGAGCACTGAAGCTTTCTTT.

A word on this clone: Other DNA sequences within the sample encode an identical CDR3. The CDR3 here is CAISEGPPYEQYF. CDR3 sequence (DNA): TGTGCCATCAGTGAGGGCCCTCCCTACGAGCAGTACTTC. V and J are TRBV10-3 and TRBJ2-7; D remains unclear. Germline CDR1 and CDR2: ENHRY and SYGVKD. V was trimmed by 2 bases and J by 2 bases, leaving 7 bases between them. The CDR3 is 13 residues long.

This clone was counted only a few times. A single base separates this from a much larger clone, so it may be a read error. Other DNA sequences in the same sample also yield this CDR3. V is TRBV2 and J is TRBJ1-5; D remains ambiguous. The ends were cut back, 5 bases at V and 0 bases at J, with 5 bases in the middle. There are 13 residues in the CDR3. CDR1 and CDR2 (germline): SNHLY, FYNNEI. In DNA form, the CDR3 reads TGTGCCAGCAGTAGGGATAGCAATCAGCCCCAGCATTTT. Amino acid sequence: CASSRDSNQPQHF.

The chain couples TRBV7-2 to TRBJ2-3; the match to TRBD1 covers 7 bases. The CDR3 is 14 amino acids. J gave up 3 bases and V 4 bases, and 4 bases lay outside the gene matches. Per the germline V gene, CDR1 is SGHTA and CDR2 is FQGNSA. The CDR3 DNA is TGTGCCAGCAGCTCCCAGACAGGGACAGATACGCAGTATTTT. Its translation is CASSSQTGTDTQYF.

In its sample, this clone was seen a few times. The chain carries TRBV30 and TRBJ2-3; tentatively, D is TRBD2 (6 bases). V was cut by 3 bases and J by 1 base, with 14 bases left in between. Looked up from germline, CDR1 is GTSNPN and CDR2 is SVGIG (reference sequence). The CDR3 has 15 amino acids. CDR3 in DNA: TGTGCCTGGAGCGACCGGGACTTTCGCACAGATACGCAGTATTTT. It codes for CAWSDRDFRTDTQYF.

The chain employs TRBV5-6 and TRBJ1-2; D is perhaps TRBD1 (6 bases). This CDR3 region has 14 residues. Germline V gives CDR1 SGHDT, CDR2 YYEEEE. V was cut by 4 bases and J by 1 base, with 11 bases left in between. Written as DNA, the CDR3 is TGTGCCAGCAGCACCGGGACATTTAACTATGGCTACACCTTC. It encodes CASSTGTFNYGYTF.

V gene TRBV19 combines with J gene TRBJ1-2; tentative D call: TRBD1 (6 bases). This CDR3 contains 14 residues. The V gene lost 8 bases and the J gene lost 1 base, with 14 bases spanning the gap. Germline assignment: CDR1 LNHDA and CDR2 SQIVND (reference sequence). This chain's CDR3 is CASLPGAHNYGYTF. The CDR3 DNA sequence: TGTGCCAGTCTCCCGGGGGCGCATAACTATGGCTACACCTTC.

This clone was counted many times. The chain recombines TRBV7-6 with TRBJ2-3; D uncertain. The V gene lost 5 bases and the J gene lost 1 base, with 4 bases spanning the gap. The CDR3 has 12 amino acids. Germline lookup yields CDR1 SGHVS and CDR2 FNYEAQ. CDR3 DNA: TGTGCCAGCAGCGCAGGCACAGATACGCAGTATTTT. This encodes CASSAGTDTQYF.

This rearrangement joins TRBV6-1 to TRBJ2-3; D unresolved. The CDR3 is 13 residues long. Trimming shortened V by 6 bases and J by 4 bases, and 11 bases separated the two germline ends. Germline V lookup: CDR1 MNHNS, CDR2 SASEGT. In nucleotides, the CDR3 is TGTGCCAGCAGCCTTCAAGGAGCAGATACGCAGTATTTT. Translated, it gives CASSLQGADTQYF.

The chain links TRBV2 to TRBJ2-5; TRBD2 aligns across 16 bases. V was pared by 4 bases and J by 5 bases, with 10 bases of the junction left unmatched. The germline CDR1 and CDR2 sequences are SNHLY and FYNNEI. The CDR3 loop spans 18 amino acids. The CDR3 reads CASSAFSGLAGGGETQYF. CDR3 DNA sequence: TGTGCCAGCAGTGCTTTCTCGGGACTAGCGGGAGGGGGGGAGACCCAGTACTTC.

Of note for this clone: Additional DNA sequences in this sample encode the identical CDR3. This sequence joins TRBV28 and TRBJ1-5; maybe TRBD1 (5 bases). Germline-derived CDR1 and CDR2 are MDHEN and SYDVKM. The CDR3 has 16 amino acids. The V gene lost 4 bases and the J gene lost 0 bases, with 13 bases spanning the gap. The CDR3 here is CASSSLDIYSNQPQHF. CDR3 sequence (DNA): TGTGCCAGCAGTTCCTTGGACATCTATAGCAATCAGCCCCAGCATTTT. Looking up the rest from reference TRBV28 and TRBJ1-5 gives the full variable domain: DVKVTQSSRYLVKRTGEKVFLECVQDMDHENMFWYRQDPGLGLRLIYFSYDVKMKEKGDIPEGYSVSREKKERFSLILESASTNQTSMYLCASSSLDIYSNQPQHFGDGTRLSIL.

This clone was recorded once. The genes are TRBV25-1 and TRBJ2-5, with D perhaps TRBD2 (6 bases). CDR3 size: 14 residues. Germline loops: CDR1 MGHDK, CDR2 SYGVNS. Deletions cut 1 base from V and 4 bases from J, with 10 bases between. CDR3 loop: CASSESRGIETQYF. CDR3 nucleotide sequence: TGTGCCAGCAGTGAATCTCGGGGGATAGAGACCCAGTACTTC.